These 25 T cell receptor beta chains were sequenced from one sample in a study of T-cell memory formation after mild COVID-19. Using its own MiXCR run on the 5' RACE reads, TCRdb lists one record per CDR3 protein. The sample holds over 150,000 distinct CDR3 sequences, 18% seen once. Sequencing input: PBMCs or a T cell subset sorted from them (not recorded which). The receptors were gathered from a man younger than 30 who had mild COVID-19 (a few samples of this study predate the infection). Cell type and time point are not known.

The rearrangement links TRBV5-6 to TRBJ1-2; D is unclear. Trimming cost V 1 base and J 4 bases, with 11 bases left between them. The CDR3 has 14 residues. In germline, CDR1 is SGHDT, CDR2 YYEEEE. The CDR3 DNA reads TGTGCCAGCAGCTTGAAGGGTGGGAGCTATGGCTACACCTTC. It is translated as CASSLKGGSYGYTF.

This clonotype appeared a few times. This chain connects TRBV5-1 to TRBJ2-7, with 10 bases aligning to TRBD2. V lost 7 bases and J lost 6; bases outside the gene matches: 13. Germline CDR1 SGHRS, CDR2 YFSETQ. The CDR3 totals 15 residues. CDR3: CASQPTSGAFGEQYF. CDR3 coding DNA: TGCGCCAGCCAACCCACTAGCGGGGCCTTCGGCGAGCAGTACTTC.

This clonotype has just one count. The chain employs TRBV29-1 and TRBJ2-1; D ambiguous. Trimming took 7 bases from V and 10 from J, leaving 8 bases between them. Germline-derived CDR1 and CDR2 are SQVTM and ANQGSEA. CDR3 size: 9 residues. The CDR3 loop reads CSAGWEQFF. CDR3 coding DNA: TGCAGCGCCGGGTGGGAGCAGTTCTTC.

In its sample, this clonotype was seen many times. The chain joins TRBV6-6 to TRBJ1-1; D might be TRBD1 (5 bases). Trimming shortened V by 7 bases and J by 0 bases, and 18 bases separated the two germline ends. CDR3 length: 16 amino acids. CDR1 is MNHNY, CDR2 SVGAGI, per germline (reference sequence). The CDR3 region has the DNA TGTGCCAGCAAAGATAGGACACAGCTCATGAACACTGAAGCTTTCTTT. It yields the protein CASKDRTQLMNTEAFF.

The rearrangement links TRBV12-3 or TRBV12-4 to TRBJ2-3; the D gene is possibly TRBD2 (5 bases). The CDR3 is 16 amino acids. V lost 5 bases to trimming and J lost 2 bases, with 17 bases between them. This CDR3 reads CASSLRPGGLTDTQYF. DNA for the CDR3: TGTGCCAGCAGTCTCCGCCCCGGAGGTCTCACAGATACGCAGTATTTT.

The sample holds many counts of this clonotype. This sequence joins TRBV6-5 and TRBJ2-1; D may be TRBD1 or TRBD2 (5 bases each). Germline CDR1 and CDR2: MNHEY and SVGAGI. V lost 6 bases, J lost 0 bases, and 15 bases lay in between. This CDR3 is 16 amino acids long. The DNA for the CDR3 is TGTGCCAGCAGCCCCGGGACCCCGAGCTCCTACAATGAGCAGTTCTTC. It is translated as CASSPGTPSSYNEQFF.

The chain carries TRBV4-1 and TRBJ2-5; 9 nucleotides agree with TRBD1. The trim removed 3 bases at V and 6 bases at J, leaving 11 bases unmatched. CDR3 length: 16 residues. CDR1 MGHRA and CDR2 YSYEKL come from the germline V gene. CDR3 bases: TGCGCCAGCAGCCATCCCGCCACAGGGGGCGGGAAGACCCAGTACTTC. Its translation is CASSHPATGGGKTQYF.

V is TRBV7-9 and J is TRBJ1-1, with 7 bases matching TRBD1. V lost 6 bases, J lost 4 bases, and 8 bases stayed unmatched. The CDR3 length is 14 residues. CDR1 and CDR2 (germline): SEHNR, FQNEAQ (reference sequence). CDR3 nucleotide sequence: TGTGCCAGCAGTCCGCAGCAGGGGGGCACTGAAGCTTTCTTT. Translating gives CASSPQQGGTEAFF.

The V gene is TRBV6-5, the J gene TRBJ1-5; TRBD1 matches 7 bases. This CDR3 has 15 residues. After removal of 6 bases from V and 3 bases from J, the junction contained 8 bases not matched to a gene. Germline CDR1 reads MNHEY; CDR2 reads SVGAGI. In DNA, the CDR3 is TGTGCCAGCAGACCGACAGGGAGGTACAATCAGCCCCAGCATTTT. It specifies CASRPTGRYNQPQHF.

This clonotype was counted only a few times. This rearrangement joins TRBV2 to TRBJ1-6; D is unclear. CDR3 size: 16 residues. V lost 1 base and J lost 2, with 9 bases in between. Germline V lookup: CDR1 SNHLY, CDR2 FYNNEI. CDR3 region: CASSEVGGTYNSPLHF. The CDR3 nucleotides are TGTGCCAGCAGTGAAGTAGGCGGGACCTATAATTCACCCCTCCACTTT.

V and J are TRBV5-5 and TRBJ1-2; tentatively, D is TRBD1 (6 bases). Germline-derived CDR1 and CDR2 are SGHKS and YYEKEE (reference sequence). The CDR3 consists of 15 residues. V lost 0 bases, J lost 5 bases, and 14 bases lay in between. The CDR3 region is CASSLDHRENYGYTF. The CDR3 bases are TGTGCCAGCAGCTTGGACCACAGGGAGAATTATGGCTACACCTTC.

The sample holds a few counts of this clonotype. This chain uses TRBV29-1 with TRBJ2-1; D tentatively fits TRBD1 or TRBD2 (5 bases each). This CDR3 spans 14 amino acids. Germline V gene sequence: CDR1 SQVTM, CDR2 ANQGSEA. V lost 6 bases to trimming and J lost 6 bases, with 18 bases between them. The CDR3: CSVDGTFQGNEQFF. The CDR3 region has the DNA TGCAGCGTCGACGGGACGTTTCAGGGCAATGAGCAGTTCTTC.

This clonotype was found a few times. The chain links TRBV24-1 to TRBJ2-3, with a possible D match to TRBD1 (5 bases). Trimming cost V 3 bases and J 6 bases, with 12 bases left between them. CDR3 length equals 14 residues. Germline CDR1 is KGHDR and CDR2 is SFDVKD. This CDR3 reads CATSDPQGSDTQYF. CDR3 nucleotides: TGTGCCACCAGTGATCCCCAGGGTAGCGATACGCAGTATTTT.

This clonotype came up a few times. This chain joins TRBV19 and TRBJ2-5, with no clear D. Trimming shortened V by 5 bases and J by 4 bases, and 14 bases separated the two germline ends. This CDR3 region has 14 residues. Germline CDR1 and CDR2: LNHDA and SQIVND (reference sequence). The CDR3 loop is CASSGGPRGETQYF. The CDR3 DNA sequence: TGTGCCAGTAGTGGTGGTCCTCGTGGAGAGACCCAGTACTTC.

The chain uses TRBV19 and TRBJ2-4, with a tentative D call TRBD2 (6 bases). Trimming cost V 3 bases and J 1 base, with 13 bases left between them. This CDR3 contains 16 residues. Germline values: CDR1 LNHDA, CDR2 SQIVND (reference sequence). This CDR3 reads CASSMRAGGAKNIQYF. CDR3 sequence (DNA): TGTGCCAGTAGTATGAGGGCTGGGGGGGCCAAAAACATTCAGTACTTC. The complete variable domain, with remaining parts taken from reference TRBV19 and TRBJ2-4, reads DGGITQSPKYLFRKEGQNVTLSCEQNLNHDAMYWYRQDPGQGLRLIYYSQIVNDFQKGDIAEGYSVSREKKESFPLTVTSAQKNPTAFYLCASSMRAGGAKNIQYFGAGTRLSVL.

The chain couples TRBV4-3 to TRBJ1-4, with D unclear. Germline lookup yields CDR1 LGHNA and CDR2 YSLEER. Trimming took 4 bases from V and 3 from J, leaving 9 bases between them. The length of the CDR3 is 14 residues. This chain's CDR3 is CASSRVLANEKLFF. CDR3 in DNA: TGCGCCAGCAGCCGTGTCTTAGCTAATGAAAAACTGTTTTTT.

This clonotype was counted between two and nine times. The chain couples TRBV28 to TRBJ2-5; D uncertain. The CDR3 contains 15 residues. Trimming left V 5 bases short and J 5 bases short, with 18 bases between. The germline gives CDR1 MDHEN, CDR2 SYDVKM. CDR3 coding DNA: TGTGCCAGCAGTACACGGACGCGAGTTGGGGAGACCCAGTACTTC. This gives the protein CASSTRTRVGETQYF. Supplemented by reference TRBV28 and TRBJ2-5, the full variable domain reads DVKVTQSSRYLVKRTGEKVFLECVQDMDHENMFWYRQDPGLGLRLIYFSYDVKMKEKGDIPEGYSVSREKKERFSLILESASTNQTSMYLCASSTRTRVGETQYFGPGTRLLVL.

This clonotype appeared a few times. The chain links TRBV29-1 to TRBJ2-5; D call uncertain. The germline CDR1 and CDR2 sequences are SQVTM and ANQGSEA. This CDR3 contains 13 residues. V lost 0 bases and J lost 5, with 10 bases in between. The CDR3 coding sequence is TGCAGCGTTGAAGAAGGATCTCGGGAGACCCAGTACTTC. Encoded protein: CSVEEGSRETQYF.

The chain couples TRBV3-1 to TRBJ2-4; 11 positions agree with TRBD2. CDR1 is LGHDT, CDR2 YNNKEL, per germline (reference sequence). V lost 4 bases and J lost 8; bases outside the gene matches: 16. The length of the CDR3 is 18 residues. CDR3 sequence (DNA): TGTGCCAGCAGCCCCTCCGATGGTAGCGGGGGGGCCGGGTACATTCAGTACTTC. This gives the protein CASSPSDGSGGAGYIQYF. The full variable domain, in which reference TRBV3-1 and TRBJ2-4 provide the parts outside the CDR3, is DTAVSQTPKYLVTQMGNDKSIKCEQNLGHDTMYWYKQDSKKFLKIMFSYNNKELIINETVPNRFSPKSPDKAHLNLHINSLELGDSAVYFCASSPSDGSGGAGYIQYFGAGTRLSVL.

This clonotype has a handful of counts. In DNA, the CDR3 is TGTGCCAGCACCAGGGCTGGTGGAAACACCATATATTTT. This codes for CASTRAGGNTIYF. The J gene is TRBJ1-3, the V gene TRBV11-2, with a possible D match to TRBD1 (5 bases). This CDR3 comprises 13 residues. Germline V lookup: CDR1 SGHAT, CDR2 FQNNGV. The germline V and J ends were trimmed by 7 bases and 3 bases, with 10 bases remaining between them. The full variable domain, in which reference TRBV11-2 and TRBJ1-3 provide the parts outside the CDR3, is EAGVAQSPRYKIIEKRQSVAFWCNPISGHATLYWYQQILGQGPKLLIQFQNNGVVDDSQLPKDRFSAERLKGVDSTLKIQPAKLEDSAVYLCASTRAGGNTIYFGEGSWLTVV.

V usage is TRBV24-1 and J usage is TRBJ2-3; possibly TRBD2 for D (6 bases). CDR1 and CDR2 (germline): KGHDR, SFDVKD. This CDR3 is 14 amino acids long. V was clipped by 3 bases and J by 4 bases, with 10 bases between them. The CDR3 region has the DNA TGTGCCACCAGTGATCCCGGGGGACCAGATACGCAGTATTTT. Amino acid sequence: CATSDPGGPDTQYF.

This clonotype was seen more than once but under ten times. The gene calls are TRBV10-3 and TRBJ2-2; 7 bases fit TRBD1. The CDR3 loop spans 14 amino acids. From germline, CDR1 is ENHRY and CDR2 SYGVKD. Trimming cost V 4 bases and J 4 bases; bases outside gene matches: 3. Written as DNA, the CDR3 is TGTGCCATCAGTGTCCGGGACAGCACCGGGGAGCTGTTTTTT. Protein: CAISVRDSTGELFF.

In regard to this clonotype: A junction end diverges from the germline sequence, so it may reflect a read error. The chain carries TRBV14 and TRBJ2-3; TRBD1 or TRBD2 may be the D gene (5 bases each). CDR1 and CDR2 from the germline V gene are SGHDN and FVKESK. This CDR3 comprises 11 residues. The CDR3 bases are TGTGCCAGCAGCCAACACCGGGACCTGGATTTT. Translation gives CASSQHRDLDF.

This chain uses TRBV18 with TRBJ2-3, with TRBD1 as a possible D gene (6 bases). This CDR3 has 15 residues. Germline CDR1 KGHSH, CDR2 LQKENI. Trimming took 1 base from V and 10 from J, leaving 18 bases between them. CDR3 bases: TGTGCCAGCTCACCACGGGGGCCAGTCGCTATGGCGCAGTATTTT. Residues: CASSPRGPVAMAQYF.

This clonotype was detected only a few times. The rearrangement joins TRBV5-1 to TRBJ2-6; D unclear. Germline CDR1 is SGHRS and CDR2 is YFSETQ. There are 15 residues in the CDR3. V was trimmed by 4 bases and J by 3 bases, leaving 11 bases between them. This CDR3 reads CASSPRPDGANVLTF. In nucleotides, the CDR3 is TGCGCCAGCAGCCCGCGGCCAGATGGGGCCAACGTCCTGACTTTC.